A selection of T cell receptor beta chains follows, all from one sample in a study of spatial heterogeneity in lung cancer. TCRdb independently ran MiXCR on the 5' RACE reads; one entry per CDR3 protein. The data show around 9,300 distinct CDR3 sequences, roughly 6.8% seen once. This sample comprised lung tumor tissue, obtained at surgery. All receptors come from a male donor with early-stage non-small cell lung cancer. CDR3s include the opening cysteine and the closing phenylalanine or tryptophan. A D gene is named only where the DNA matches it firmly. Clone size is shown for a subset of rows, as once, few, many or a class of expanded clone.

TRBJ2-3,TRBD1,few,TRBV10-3,TGTGCCCTATCAACGGGACAGGCCACAGATACGCAGTATTTT,CALSTGQATDTQYF
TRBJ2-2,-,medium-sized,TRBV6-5,TGTGCCAGCAGGAGGACAGTCTCGGGGACCGGGGAGCTGTTTTTT,CASRRTVSGTGELFF
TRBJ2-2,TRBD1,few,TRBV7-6,TGTGCCAGCAGCTTAGGTGGGACAGTTTCGACCGGGGAGCTGTTTTTT,CASSLGGTVSTGELFF
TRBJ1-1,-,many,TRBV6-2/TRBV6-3,TGTGCCAGCAGTTGGGGGAGGGCTTACACTGAAGCTTTCTTT,CASSWGRAYTEAFF
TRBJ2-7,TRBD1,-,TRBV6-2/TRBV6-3,TGTGCCAGCAGACTCGAGGACAGGGGTACGTTTTACGAGCAGTACTTC,CASRLEDRGTFYEQYF
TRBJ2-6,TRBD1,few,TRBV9,TGTGCCAGCAGCGTAGACCCAGGGGGCCTCTCTGGGGCCAACGTCCTGACTTTC,CASSVDPGGLSGANVLTF
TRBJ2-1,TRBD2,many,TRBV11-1,TGTGCCAGCTCTAGCGGGGGGATTGAGCAGTTCTTC,CASSSGGIEQFF
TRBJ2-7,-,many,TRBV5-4,TGTGCTAGCGGAGAAGCAGGGTTCCACGAGCAGTACTTC,CASGEAGFHEQYF
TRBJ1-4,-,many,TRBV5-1,TGCGCCAGCAGTTCTCAGGGAGCGGGTGAAAAACTGTTTTTT,CASSSQGAGEKLFF
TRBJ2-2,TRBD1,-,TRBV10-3,TGTGCCATCAGTTATGGACAGGGTTCGAACACCGGGGAGCTGTTTTTT,CAISYGQGSNTGELFF
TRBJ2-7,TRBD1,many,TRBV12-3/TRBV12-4,TGTGCCAGCAGTAATGATCCGGGGACAGGGGCTGGTGAGCAGTACTTC,CASSNDPGTGAGEQYF
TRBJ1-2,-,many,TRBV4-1,TGCGCCAGCAGCCAATTCTTCGGGGGGGCGAATGGCTACACCTTC,CASSQFFGGANGYTF
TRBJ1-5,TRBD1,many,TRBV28,TGTGCCAGCAGGAACGACAGGGGGAGGTATCAGCCCCAGCATTTT,CASRNDRGRYQPQHF
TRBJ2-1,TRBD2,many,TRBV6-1,TGTGCCAGCGTTGGGGGGGGATACCTATCCCATGAGCAGTTCTTC,CASVGGGYLSHEQFF
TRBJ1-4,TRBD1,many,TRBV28,TGTGCCAGCAGTTTAAGAGGGGGCAGAGGAACTAATGAAAAACTGTTTTTT,CASSLRGGRGTNEKLFF
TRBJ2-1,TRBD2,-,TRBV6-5,TGTGCCAGCAGTTCTCTAGCGGGGGGGCCTGCTGAGCAGTTCTTC,CASSSLAGGPAEQFF
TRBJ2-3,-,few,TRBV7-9,TGTGCCAGCAGCCGTGTTACAGATACGCAGTATTTT,CASSRVTDTQYF
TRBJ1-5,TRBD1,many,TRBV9,TGTGCCAGCAGCCCCTCGACAGGGGGTATTCAGCCCCAGCATTTT,CASSPSTGGIQPQHF
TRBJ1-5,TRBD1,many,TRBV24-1,TGTGCCGCTGGACAGGGGGGCTTGGATCAGCCCCAGCATTTT,CAAGQGGLDQPQHF
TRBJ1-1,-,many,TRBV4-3,TGCGCCAGCAGCCACAACACGAACACTGAAGCTTTCTTT,CASSHNTNTEAFF
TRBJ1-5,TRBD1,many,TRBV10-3,TGTGCCATCAGTGAGGGGACAGCTAGCAATCAGCCCCAGCATTTT,CAISEGTASNQPQHF
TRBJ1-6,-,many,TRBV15,TGTGCCACCAGCAGAGATGATTCACCCCTCCACTTT,CATSRDDSPLHF
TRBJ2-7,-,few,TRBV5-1,TGCGCCAGCAGCTTCGGCGACGAGCAGTACTTC,CASSFGDEQYF
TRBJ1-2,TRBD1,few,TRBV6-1,TGTGCCAGCAGGGGAACAGGGGGCTTTGGCTACACCTTC,CASRGTGGFGYTF
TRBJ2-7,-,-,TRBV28,TGTGCCAGCATCAAGGGCCTCTACTCCTACGAGCAGTACTTC,CASIKGLYSYEQYF
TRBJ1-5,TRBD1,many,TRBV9,TGTGCCAGCAGCTTGGGACAGGGGGCGGGACAGCCCCAGCATTTT,CASSLGQGAGQPQHF
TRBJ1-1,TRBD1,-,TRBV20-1,TGCAGTGCTTTGACAGGGAACGGCCCTGAAGCTTTCTTT,CSALTGNGPEAFF
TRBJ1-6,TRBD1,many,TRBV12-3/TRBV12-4,TGTGCCAGCAGTTTAGCGGACAGGGGTAATTCACCCCTCCACTTT,CASSLADRGNSPLHF
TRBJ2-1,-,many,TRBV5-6,TGTGCCAGCAGCTCGCCCACCGGACTGGTTGGGAATGAGCAGTTCTTC,CASSSPTGLVGNEQFF
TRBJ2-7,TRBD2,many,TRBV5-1,TGCGCCAGCAGCTTGGGGGGGGGTAACGCAGAGAGCTCCTACGAGCAGTACTTC,CASSLGGGNAESSYEQYF
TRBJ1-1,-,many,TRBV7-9,TGTGCCAGCAGCTTAGAGGTAGGGACTGAAGCTTTCTTT,CASSLEVGTEAFF
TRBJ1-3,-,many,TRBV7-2,TGTGCCAGCAGCTTGGGGCGTCGGGGAAACACCATATATTTT,CASSLGRRGNTIYF
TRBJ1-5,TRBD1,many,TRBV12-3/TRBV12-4,TGTGCCAGCAGTTACGGGACAGGGAGGCGCCAGCCCCAGCATTTT,CASSYGTGRRQPQHF
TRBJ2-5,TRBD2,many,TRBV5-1,TGCGCCAGCAGCCCGGGACTAGGAAAAGAGACCCAGTACTTC,CASSPGLGKETQYF
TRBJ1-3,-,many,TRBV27,TGTGCCAGCAGCGAGGGGATTGGAAACACCATATATTTT,CASSEGIGNTIYF
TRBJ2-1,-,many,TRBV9,TGTGCCAGCAGCCAAGGGGCCACAGGGACCTACAATGAGCAGTTCTTC,CASSQGATGTYNEQFF
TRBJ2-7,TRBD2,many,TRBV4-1,TGCGCCAGCAGCCAAGGTAGCGGGGCCCTCTACGAGCAGTACTTC,CASSQGSGALYEQYF
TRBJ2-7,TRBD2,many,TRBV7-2,TGTGCCAGCAGCTTATATCCGATAAGCGGGGGAGCTTACTTCTACGAGCAGTACTTC,CASSLYPISGGAYFYEQYF
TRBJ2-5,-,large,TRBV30,TGTGCCTGGAGTGTACGGGTTGGGATAGAAGAGACCCAGTACTTC,CAWSVRVGIEETQYF
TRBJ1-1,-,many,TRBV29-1,TGCAGCGTTGAATGGAACACTGAAGCTTTCTTT,CSVEWNTEAFF